These 21 T cell receptor beta chains share one sample of origin, sequenced in a study of radiotherapy plus CTLA-4 blockade in lung cancer. Clones were sequenced by immunoSEQ multiplex PCR, and TCRdb holds only the in-frame ones, with some missing. Of more than 95,000 clones in the sample, under 85% were seen once. The source material was peripheral blood, sampled from a patient treated with radiotherapy plus ipilimumab. These TCRs come from a human donor with non-small cell lung cancer who had a partial response to radiotherapy plus ipilimumab. Some clones in this sample may be carry-over from other donors' samples.

V is TRBV9 and J is TRBJ2-2; a possible D gene is TRBD2 (6 bases). CDR1 and CDR2 from the germline V gene are SGDLS and YYNGEE. V lost 2 bases to trimming and J lost 7 bases, with 12 bases between them. This CDR3 contains 14 residues. CDR3 DNA: TGTGCCAGCAGCGTGGGAGGTTCGGGCGGGGAGCTGTTTTTT. Translation gives CASSVGGSGGELFF.

CDR3 amino acids: CLPGGGCDFF. In DNA form, the CDR3 reads TGTCTACCCGGTGGGGGGTGCGACTTCTTC. The chain recombines TRBV9 with TRBJ2-1; maybe TRBD2 (6 bases). In germline, CDR1 is SGDLS, CDR2 YYNGEE. This CDR3 is 10 amino acids long.

This clone has more than one count but fewer than ten. The V and J genes are TRBV18 and TRBJ1-3; D gene ambiguous. The V and J ends lost 5 bases and 3 bases respectively, with 8 bases between them. From germline, CDR1 is KGHSH and CDR2 LQKENI. The length of the CDR3 is 13 residues. Written as DNA, the CDR3 is TGTGCCAGCTCATCTTCGGGTGGAAACACCATATATTTT. It yields the protein CASSSSGGNTIYF.

V is TRBV4-1 and J is TRBJ1-6; D call uncertain. Deletions cut 0 bases from V and 7 bases from J, with 10 bases between. From germline, CDR1 is MGHRA and CDR2 YSYEKL. There are 15 residues in the CDR3. The CDR3 sequence is CASSQERVSNSPLHF. CDR3 DNA sequence: TGCGCCAGCAGCCAAGAGAGGGTGTCCAATTCACCCCTCCACTTT.

The rearrangement joins TRBV18 to TRBJ2-1, with 8 nucleotides matching TRBD2. The germline V gene has CDR1 KGHSH and CDR2 LQKENI. The CDR3 is 16 amino acids. The V and J ends lost 2 bases and 7 bases, in that order; junction bases with no gene match: 10. CDR3 sequence (DNA): TGTGCCAGCTCACCAAATGGAGCGGGAGTAAGGAATGAGCAGTTCTTC. Translating gives CASSPNGAGVRNEQFF.

The chain couples TRBV2 to TRBJ2-5; 13 bases map to TRBD2. This CDR3 contains 17 residues. The germline gives CDR1 SNHLY, CDR2 FYNNEI. Unmatched junction bases numbered 8, after V lost 6 bases and J lost 1 base. CDR3: CASRRLAGGTAQETQYF. For the CDR3, the DNA is TGTGCCAGCAGGAGACTAGCGGGAGGAACCGCCCAAGAGACCCAGTACTTC.

V is TRBV7-2 and J is TRBJ1-3; D unresolved. The CDR3 runs 16 residues. Germline assignment: CDR1 SGHTA and CDR2 FQGNSA. V was cut by 4 bases and J by 0 bases, with 13 bases left in between. CDR3 loop: CASSSIAQISGNTIYF. The CDR3 DNA is TGTGCCAGCAGCTCAATTGCACAAATCTCTGGAAACACCATATATTTT.

The chain links TRBV6-1 to TRBJ2-1; 10 positions match TRBD1. V gave up 7 bases and J gave up 8 bases; unmatched junction bases: 11. The CDR3 is made up of 15 amino acids. CDR1 is MNHNS, CDR2 SASEGT, per germline. The CDR3 region has the DNA TGTGCCAGCATCTCCGTGGACAGGGGGTTTGATGAGCAGTTCTTC. It is translated as CASISVDRGFDEQFF.

The genes are TRBV11-2 and TRBJ2-5; D not resolved. The J call may not be correct, given that the DNA end is closer to TRBJ2-7. CDR1 is SGHAT, CDR2 FQNNGV, per germline. CDR3 length: 13 amino acids. The CDR3: CASSLSHSYEQYF. DNA for the CDR3: TGTGCCAGCAGCTTAAGCCACAGCTACGAGCAGTACTTC.

The chain couples TRBV19 to TRBJ2-2, with 8 bases lining up with TRBD2. V gave up 5 bases and J gave up 1 base; unmatched junction bases: 6. In germline, CDR1 is LNHDA, CDR2 SQIVND (reference sequence). CDR3 size: 16 residues. CDR3 sequence reads: CASSGGSGVNTGELFF. The CDR3 region has the DNA TGTGCCAGTAGTGGGGGTAGCGGGGTGAACACCGGGGAGCTGTTTTTT.

The chain has TRBV6-5 and TRBJ1-2, with a tentative D call TRBD1 (5 bases). The CDR3 runs 12 residues. The V and J ends lost 5 bases and 7 bases respectively, with 11 bases between them. CDR1 MNHEY and CDR2 SVGAGI come from the germline V gene. CDR3 amino acids: CASSGWGVGYTF. CDR3 nucleotides: TGTGCCAGCAGTGGGTGGGGCGTTGGCTACACCTTC.

This sequence joins TRBV7-2 and TRBJ2-1; TRBD2 agrees at 11 bases. CDR3 length: 14 residues. Trimming at V came to 6 bases and at J to 2 bases, leaving 0 bases not matched to a gene. Germline assignment: CDR1 SGHTA and CDR2 FQGNSA. CDR3 loop: CASRLAGAYNEQFF. Written as DNA, the CDR3 is TGTGCCAGCAGACTAGCGGGGGCCTACAATGAGCAGTTCTTC.

The J gene is TRBJ1-2, the V gene TRBV23-1; TRBD1 aligns across 10 bases. TRBV23-1 is an ORF; its function is uncertain. V lost 4 bases to trimming and J lost 2 bases; unmatched junction nucleotides: 7. The CDR3 spans 16 residues. CDR3 sequence: CASSPQGGQGNYGYTF. The DNA for the CDR3 is TGCGCCAGCAGTCCCCAGGGGGGACAGGGGAACTATGGCTACACCTTC.

The chain recombines TRBV30 with TRBJ2-7; possibly TRBD1 for D (6 bases). Germline CDR1 reads GTSNPN; CDR2 reads SVGIG (reference sequence). The CDR3 is 13 amino acids. V was trimmed by 4 bases and J by 6 bases, leaving 16 bases between them. The CDR3 DNA follows: TGTGCCTGGAACACCTATGGGGGCAGCGAGCAGTACTTC. Its protein product is CAWNTYGGSEQYF.

The chain is built from TRBV29-1 and TRBJ1-2; D call uncertain. The germline V gene has CDR1 SQVTM and CDR2 ANQGSEA. V was pared by 1 base and J by 7 bases, with 25 bases between. The CDR3 is 17 residues long. The CDR3 reads CSVEGDRPGRNVGGYTF. The CDR3 bases are TGCAGCGTTGAAGGCGACCGCCCTGGGCGAAATGTAGGTGGCTACACCTTC.

This clone was found a few times. The chain couples TRBV6-1 to TRBJ1-1; tentatively, D is TRBD1 (5 bases). Per the germline V gene, CDR1 is MNHNS and CDR2 is SASEGT. V gave up 5 bases and J gave up 1 base, with 11 bases separating them. This CDR3 spans 14 amino acids. CDR3 loop: CASSWTNANTEAFF. CDR3 bases: TGTGCCAGCAGTTGGACAAACGCGAACACTGAAGCTTTCTTT.

The chain couples TRBV9 to TRBJ2-3, with unresolved D. Trimming removed 0 bases from V and 4 bases from J, with 12 bases in between. From germline, CDR1 is SGDLS and CDR2 YYNGEE. The CDR3 is made up of 15 amino acids. CDR3 loop: CASSVDTVQSDTQYF. The CDR3 DNA follows: TGTGCCAGCAGCGTAGATACAGTCCAGTCAGATACGCAGTATTTT.

The chain combines TRBV5-5 with TRBJ2-7, with D tentatively TRBD2 (5 bases). The CDR3 loop spans 15 amino acids. V lost 0 bases and J 3 bases, leaving 13 bases between the germline ends. Germline-derived CDR1 and CDR2 are SGHKS and YYEKEE (reference sequence). CDR3 protein: CASSLARGLSYEQYF. CDR3 in DNA: TGTGCCAGCAGCTTGGCCCGAGGGTTAAGCTACGAGCAGTACTTC.

The chain is built from TRBV5-5 and TRBJ2-7; 11 bases match TRBD2. The CDR3 sequence is 15 residues long. From germline, CDR1 is SGHKS and CDR2 YYEKEE (reference sequence). V dropped 4 bases and J dropped 0; count of bases not matched to a gene: 3. Written as DNA, the CDR3 is TGTGCCAGCAGCGAACTAGCGGGAGTCTCCTACGAGCAGTACTTC. This encodes CASSELAGVSYEQYF.

The CDR3 is CASSPLGLQGYEQYF. CDR3 DNA sequence: TGTGCCAGCTCGCCGCTGGGCCTACAAGGCTACGAGCAGTACTTC. J is TRBJ2-7 and V is TRBV18; no clear D. The V end was cut by 6 bases, the J end by 3 bases, with 18 bases between. CDR3 size: 15 residues. CDR1 KGHSH and CDR2 LQKENI come from the germline V gene.

This sequence joins TRBV18 and TRBJ1-2; 9 nucleotides line up with TRBD1. The V segment lost 3 bases and the J segment 7 bases; nucleotides outside the gene matches: 9. In germline, CDR1 is KGHSH, CDR2 LQKENI. This CDR3 contains 15 residues. The CDR3 reads CASSPSTGGTGGYTF. The DNA of the CDR3 is TGTGCCAGCTCACCGTCGACAGGGGGAACCGGTGGCTACACCTTC.